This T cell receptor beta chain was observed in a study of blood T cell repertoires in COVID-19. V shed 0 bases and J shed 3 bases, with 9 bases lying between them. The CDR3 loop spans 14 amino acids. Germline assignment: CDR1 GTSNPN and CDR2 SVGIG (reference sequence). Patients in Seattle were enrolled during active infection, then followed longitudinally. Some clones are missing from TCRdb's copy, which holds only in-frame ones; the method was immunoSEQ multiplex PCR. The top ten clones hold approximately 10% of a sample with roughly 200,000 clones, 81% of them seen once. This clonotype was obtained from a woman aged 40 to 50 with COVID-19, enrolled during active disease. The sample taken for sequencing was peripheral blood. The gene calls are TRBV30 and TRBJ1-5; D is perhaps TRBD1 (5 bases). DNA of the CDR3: TGTGCCTGGAGTGTGACAGCCAACAATCAGCCCCAGCATTTT. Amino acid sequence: CAWSVTANNQPQHF.